The present T cell receptor beta chain was sequenced within a study of yellow fever vaccine responses in identical twins. TCRdb reprocessed the RT-PCR reads via MiXCR and lists one record per CDR3 protein. The data hold 1,500 to 2,000 distinct CDR3 sequences, with 87% observed a single time. Regarding this clonotype: The target antigen is unknown.

The J segment lost 0 bases and the V segment lost 4 bases, leaving 3 bases of the junction unmatched. This CDR3 comprises 16 residues. Findings of the study overall: Twins showed a vaccine T cell response that reportedly seemed partly convergent, partly personalized.

The sequence was collected from a woman in her late teens or twenties who received the yellow fever vaccine. Material: T cells from blood (PBMCs), unsorted or a sorted subset (not recorded which), obtained before or after yellow fever vaccination (not recorded which). The V gene is TRBV12-3 or TRBV12-4, the J gene TRBJ1-6; the match to TRBD1 covers 7 bases. The CDR3 protein is CASSSTGSSYNSPLHF. CDR3 bases: TGTGCCAGCAGTTCGACAGGGAGCTCCTATAATTCACCCCTCCACTTT.